This T cell receptor (beta chain) derives from a study of radiation and T cells in renal cell carcinoma (TCRdb year 2020). Concerning the study at large: The samples were obtained from a clinical trial, where primary renal cell carcinomas were treated with 15 Gy stereotactic body radiation therapy and then removed by nephrectomy 4 weeks afterward. In total, approximately 53 samples, comprising around 26 tumors and approximately 27 peripheral blood samples, were subjected to TCR beta sequencing. Across all 55 or so samples, 4,016,671 unique CDR3 nucleotide sequences, encoding roughly 2,600,000 unique CDR3 amino acid sequences, were identified.

Results the study describes overall, beyond this receptor: Changes in the blood repertoire were not tracked past 4 weeks after treatment. An increase in top tumor clonotypes in blood was observed from baseline to 2 weeks post-radiation, followed by contraction by 4 weeks, which was taken to suggest transient expansion of tumor-resident clones. Effects of radiation dose or scheduling on the TCR repertoire could not be addressed with the single-armed trial design. No pretreatment tumor biopsies were available, so the baseline intratumoral presence of clonotypes could not be determined.

The sample's time point label, in plain terms: blood 2 weeks post-SBRT. The treatment or condition label on this specimen signifies: 15 Gy SBRT to primary tumor, nephrectomy 4 weeks later. To follow tumor-enriched clonotypes, peripheral blood was collected serially from radiation-treated patients at baseline and again at 2 weeks and 4 weeks after SBRT. Renal cell carcinoma with clear cell pathology was present in all patients. Genomic DNA for TCR sequencing was prepared using the QIAamp DNA Blood Mini Kit (Qiagen). Samples were included in the analyses only if all quality control checks were passed. Counted from cysteine to phenylalanine, this CDR3 has 12 amino acids. Just CDR3 DNA is preserved here, 36 bases in frame from base 1. Trimming costs V 2 bases and J 8 bases, and their ends lie 10 bases apart. The germline V gene supplies CDR1 SGDLS and CDR2 YYNGEE. TCR beta libraries were generated from genomic DNA with the immunoSEQ kit, following the manufacturer's recommendations. Library preparation used a first multiplex PCR with proprietary primers, then a second PCR adding unique barcodes, with bead cleanups after each round. A kit-provided positive control reaction and a negative control reaction were included in every sample batch. The final libraries were assessed on an Agilent 4200 TapeStation D1000 ScreenTape, pooled by volume, and quantified by qPCR. Sequencing was performed on an Illumina NextSeq500 using a MidOutput 150-cycle cartridge, with 156 Read1 cycles, 15 Index1 cycles, and the kit custom primers. The pooled library was loaded at 0.75 to 1 pM with a roughly 20% PhiX control spike-in. Under the source paper's analysis protocol: Vendor-processed data were analyzed in R, and a clonotype was defined as all T cells sharing the same CDR3 nucleotide sequence. In the clone abundance analyses, frequencies were normalized to the 10,000 most abundant clones in each sample. Before analysis, public T cell clones were removed, and these numbered fewer than six per sample on average. Tumor-enriched and baseline blood-enriched clonotypes were defined by at least a 32-fold difference in abundance between compartments. A beta-binomial differential abundance model was applied to find clonotypes that expanded or contracted between blood time points. Tumor-blood repertoire similarity was measured with the Baroni-Urbani and Buser coefficient, and groups were compared using two-tailed Wilcoxon tests in R. The table comes from immuneACCESS by way of TCRdb, which keeps in-frame sequences with V and J called. Part of the clones is missing from these tables; in studies checked, under half for an unresolved V gene and the rest for unknown reasons. V and J calls and clone size are given by that table; D and trimming were obtained from the DNA. Across this sample there are some 130,000 clones, with 70% to 90% seen only once. The ten largest make up less than 2.5% of the sample.

This clone was observed a single time. The specificity of this receptor is unknown. Within one base of it there is no much larger clone, and no base qualities were kept. The origin of this receptor is a woman aged 55-75 years with renal cell carcinoma. The chain employs TRBV9 and TRBJ1-2, with no confidently assigned D gene. The specimen comprised blood, sampled from a patient whose treatment included radiotherapy and nephrectomy. CDR3 loop: CASSVGSTGYTF. The DNA sequence is as follows: TGTGCCAGCAGCGTCGGCAGCACAGGCTACACCTTC.